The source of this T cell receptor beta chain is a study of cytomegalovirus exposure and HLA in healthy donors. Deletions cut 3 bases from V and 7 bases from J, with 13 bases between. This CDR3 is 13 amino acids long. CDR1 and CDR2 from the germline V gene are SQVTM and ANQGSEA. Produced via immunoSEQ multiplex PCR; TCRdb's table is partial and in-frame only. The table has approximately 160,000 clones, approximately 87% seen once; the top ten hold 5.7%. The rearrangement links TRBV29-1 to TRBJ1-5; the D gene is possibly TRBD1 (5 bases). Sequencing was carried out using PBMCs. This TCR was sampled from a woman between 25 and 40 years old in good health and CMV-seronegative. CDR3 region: CSVEVGGAQPQHF. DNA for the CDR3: TGCAGCGTTGAGGTGGGAGGGGCGCAGCCCCAGCATTTT.